This T cell receptor beta chain was found in a study of human T cells and chemical hapten exposure. Study at large: An area of 2 cm by approximately 2 cm on upper inner arm skin received 2% DPC for sensitization.

TCRdb passed the RACE reads through MiXCR, listing each CDR3 protein once. The sample has 80,000 or so distinct CDR3 sequences; approximately 11% are singletons. Time point given: patch test 1, 2 weeks after DPC sensitization. Treatment given: therapeutic diphenylcyclopropenone sensitization with weekly scalp DPC. Prior to each patch test being applied, blood was drawn. This clonotype was counted at least ten times. The CDR3 extends over 15 amino acids. Germline lookup yields CDR1 SGHKS and CDR2 YYEKEE (reference sequence). The V and J ends lost 4 bases and 9 bases, in that order; junction bases with no gene match: 14.

The receptor's source is a woman between 45 and 60 years old with alopecia areata. Some clones in this sample may be carry-over from other donors' samples. This sequence joins TRBV5-5 and TRBJ2-3; 7 bases line up with TRBD2. The specimen comprised whole blood, sampled in connection with sensitization to the hapten diphenylcyclopropenone (DPC). For the CDR3, the DNA is TGTGCCAGCAGCCCAAGACTAGCCGCCGAGTGGACGCAGTATTTT. Translated: CASSPRLAAEWTQYF.